What follows is one TCR beta chain and its context. This sample is drawn from a study of T cell changes during pregnancy in multiple sclerosis. Sequencing used immunoSEQ multiplex PCR; TCRdb keeps in-frame clones, though not all of them. The sample shows 51,000 or so clones, 90% to 95% of them seen only once. This TCR derives from a female donor with multiple sclerosis, enrolled in a pregnancy study. The sample in question was peripheral blood, obtained in the second trimester of pregnancy.

The CDR3 bases are TGTGCCAGCAGTACACAGGGGGCTTCGACTGAAGCTTTCTTT. It yields the protein CASSTQGASTEAFF. The V call is TRBV6-5, the J call TRBJ1-1; 9 bases align to TRBD1. CDR3 length equals 14 residues. In germline, CDR1 is MNHEY, CDR2 SVGAGI. J gave up 5 bases and V 5 bases, and 6 bases lay outside the gene matches.